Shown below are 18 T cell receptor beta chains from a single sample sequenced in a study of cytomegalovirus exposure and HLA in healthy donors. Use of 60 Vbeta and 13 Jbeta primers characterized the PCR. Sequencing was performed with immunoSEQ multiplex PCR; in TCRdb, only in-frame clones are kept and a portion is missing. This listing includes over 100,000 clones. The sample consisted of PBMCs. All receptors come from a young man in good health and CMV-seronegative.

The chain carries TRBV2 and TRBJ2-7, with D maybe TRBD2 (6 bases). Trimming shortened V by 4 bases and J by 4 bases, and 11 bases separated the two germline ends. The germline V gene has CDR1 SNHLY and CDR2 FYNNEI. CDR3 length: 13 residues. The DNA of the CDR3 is TGTGCCAGCAGTGTGGGGGGAAGATACGAGCAGTACTTC. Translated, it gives CASSVGGRYEQYF. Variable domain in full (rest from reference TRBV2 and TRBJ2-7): EPEVTQTPSHQVTQMGQEVILRCVPISNHLYFYWYRQILGQKVEFLVSFYNNEISEKSEIFDDQFSVERPDGSNFTLKIRSTKLEDSAMYFCASSVGGRYEQYFGPGTRLTVT.

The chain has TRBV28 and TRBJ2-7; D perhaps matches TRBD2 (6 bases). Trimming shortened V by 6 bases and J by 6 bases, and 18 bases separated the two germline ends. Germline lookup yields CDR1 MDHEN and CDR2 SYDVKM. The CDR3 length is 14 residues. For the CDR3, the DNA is TGTGCCAGCAGGGGACCTCGGGACTCGGGCGAGCAGTACTTC. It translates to CASRGPRDSGEQYF.

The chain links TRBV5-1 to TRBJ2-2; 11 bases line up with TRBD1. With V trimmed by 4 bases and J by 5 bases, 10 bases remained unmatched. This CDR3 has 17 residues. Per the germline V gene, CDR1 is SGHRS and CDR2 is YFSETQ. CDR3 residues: CASSPDSDRGRTGELFF. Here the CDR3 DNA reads TGCGCCAGCAGCCCCGACTCGGACAGGGGGCGTACCGGGGAGCTGTTTTTT.

The CDR3 spells CASSFSSYEQYF. CDR3 coding DNA: TGTGCCAGCAGCTTCAGCTCCTACGAGCAGTACTTC. V and J are TRBV7-2 and TRBJ2-7, with D uncertain. Germline V gene sequence: CDR1 SGHTA, CDR2 FQGNSA. Trimming cost V 3 bases and J 0 bases, with 3 bases left between them. CDR3 length: 12 residues.

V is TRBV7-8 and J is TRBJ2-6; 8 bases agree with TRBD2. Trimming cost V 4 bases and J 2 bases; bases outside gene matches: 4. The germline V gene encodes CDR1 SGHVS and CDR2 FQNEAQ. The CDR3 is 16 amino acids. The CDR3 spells CASSSRGGAGANVLTF. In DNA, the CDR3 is TGTGCCAGCAGCTCCCGGGGGGGGGCTGGGGCCAACGTCCTGACTTTC.

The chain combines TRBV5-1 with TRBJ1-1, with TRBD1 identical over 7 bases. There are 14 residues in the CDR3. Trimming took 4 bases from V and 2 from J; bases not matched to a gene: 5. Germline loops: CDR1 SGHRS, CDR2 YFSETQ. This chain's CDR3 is CASSRGQENTEAFF. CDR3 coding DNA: TGCGCCAGCAGCCGCGGACAGGAAAACACTGAAGCTTTCTTT.

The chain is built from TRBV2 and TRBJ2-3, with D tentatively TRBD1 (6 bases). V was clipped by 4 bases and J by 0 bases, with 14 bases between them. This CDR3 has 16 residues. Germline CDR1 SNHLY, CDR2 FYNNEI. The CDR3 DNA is TGTGCCAGCAGTGGACAAGGACAGTTAAGCACAGATACGCAGTATTTT. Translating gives CASSGQGQLSTDTQYF.

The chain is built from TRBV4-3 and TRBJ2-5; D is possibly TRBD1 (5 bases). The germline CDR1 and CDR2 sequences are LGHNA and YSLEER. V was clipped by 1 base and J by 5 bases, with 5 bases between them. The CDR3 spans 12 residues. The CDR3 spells CASSQAGETQYF. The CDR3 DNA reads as TGCGCCAGCAGCCAAGCAGGGGAGACCCAGTACTTC.

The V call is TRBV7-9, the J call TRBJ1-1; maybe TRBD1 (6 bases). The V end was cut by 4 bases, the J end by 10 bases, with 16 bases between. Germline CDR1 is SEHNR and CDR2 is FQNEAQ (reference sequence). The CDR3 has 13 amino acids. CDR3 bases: TGTGCCAGCAGCTCCGAGGGCGGCAGGGGAGCTTTCTTT. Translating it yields CASSSEGGRGAFF. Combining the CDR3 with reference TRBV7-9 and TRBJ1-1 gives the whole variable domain DTGVSQNPRHKITKRGQNVTFRCDPISEHNRLYWYRQTLGQGPEFLTYFQNEAQLEKSRLLSDRFSAERPKGSFSTLEIQRTEQGDSAMYLCASSSEGGRGAFFGQGTRLTVV.

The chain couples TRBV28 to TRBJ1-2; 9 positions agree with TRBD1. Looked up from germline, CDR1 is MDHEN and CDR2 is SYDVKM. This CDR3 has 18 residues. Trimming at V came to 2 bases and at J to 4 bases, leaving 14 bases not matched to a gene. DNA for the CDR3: TGTGCCAGCAGTTTACTACCGACCGGGACAGGGACGGTCTATGGCTACACCTTC. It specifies CASSLLPTGTGTVYGYTF.

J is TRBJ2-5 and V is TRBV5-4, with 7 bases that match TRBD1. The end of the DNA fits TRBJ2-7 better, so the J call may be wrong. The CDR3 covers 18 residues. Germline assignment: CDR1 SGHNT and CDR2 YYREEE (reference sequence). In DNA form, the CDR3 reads TGTGCCAGCAGCCCATCCGGCAGGGGGTCTAGGAGCTCCTACGAGCAGTACTTC. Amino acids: CASSPSGRGSRSSYEQYF.

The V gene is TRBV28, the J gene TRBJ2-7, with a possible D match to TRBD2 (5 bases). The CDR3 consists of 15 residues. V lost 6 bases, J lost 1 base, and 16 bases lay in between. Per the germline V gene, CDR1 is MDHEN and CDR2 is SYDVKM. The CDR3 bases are TGTGCCAGCAGCCAGTACGGGGTAGCATCCTACGAGCAGTACTTC. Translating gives CASSQYGVASYEQYF.

CDR3 sequence: CASSPGTSKGADTQYF. The DNA for the CDR3 is TGTGCCAGCAGTCCGGGGACTAGCAAAGGAGCAGATACGCAGTATTTT. The genes are TRBV27 and TRBJ2-3; TRBD2 aligns across 9 bases. The junction had 10 bases not matched to a gene; V was cut back by 5 bases and J by 4 bases. This CDR3 has 16 residues. CDR1 is MNHEY and CDR2 is SMNVEV in the germline V gene (reference sequence).

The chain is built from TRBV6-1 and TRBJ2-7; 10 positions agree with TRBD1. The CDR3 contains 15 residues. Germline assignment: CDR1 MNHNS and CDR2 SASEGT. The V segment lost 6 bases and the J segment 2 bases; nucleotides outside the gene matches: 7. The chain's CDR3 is CASRASGTGAYEQYF. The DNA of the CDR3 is TGTGCCAGCAGAGCATCCGGGACAGGGGCCTACGAGCAGTACTTC.

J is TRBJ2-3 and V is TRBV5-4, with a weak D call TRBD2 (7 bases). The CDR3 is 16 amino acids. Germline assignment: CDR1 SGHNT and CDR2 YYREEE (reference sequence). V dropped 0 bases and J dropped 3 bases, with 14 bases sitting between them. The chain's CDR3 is CASSLAVRGGTDTQYF. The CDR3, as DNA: TGTGCCAGCAGCTTGGCAGTCAGGGGAGGGACAGATACGCAGTATTTT.

The CDR3 DNA reads TGTGCCAGCAGTGATGGGACAGGGATTAATGAGCAGTTCTTC. The encoded protein is CASSDGTGINEQFF. V gene TRBV2 combines with J gene TRBJ2-1; 9 nucleotides match TRBD1. CDR1 and CDR2 from the germline V gene are SNHLY and FYNNEI. The CDR3 consists of 14 residues. J gave up 7 bases and V 3 bases, and 4 bases lay outside the gene matches. The full variable domain, its missing parts supplied by reference TRBV2 and TRBJ2-1, is EPEVTQTPSHQVTQMGQEVILRCVPISNHLYFYWYRQILGQKVEFLVSFYNNEISEKSEIFDDQFSVERPDGSNFTLKIRSTKLEDSAMYFCASSDGTGINEQFFGPGTRLTVL.

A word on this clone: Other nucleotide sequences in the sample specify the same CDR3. CDR3 protein: CASSIGGGEADTQYF. DNA for the CDR3: TGTGCCAGTAGTATTGGCGGGGGGGAGGCAGATACGCAGTATTTT. The chain is built from TRBV19 and TRBJ2-3, with 9 bases that match TRBD2. The CDR3 sequence is 15 residues long. Germline CDR1 and CDR2: LNHDA and SQIVND (reference sequence). V lost 3 bases to trimming and J lost 4 bases; unmatched junction nucleotides: 5.

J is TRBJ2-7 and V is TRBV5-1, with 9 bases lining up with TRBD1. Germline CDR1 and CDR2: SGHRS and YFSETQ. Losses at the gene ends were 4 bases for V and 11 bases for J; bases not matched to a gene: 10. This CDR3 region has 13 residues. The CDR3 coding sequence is TGCGCCAGCAGCGAGGGGACAGGGTCACCAGAGTACTTC. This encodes CASSEGTGSPEYF.